This entry concerns a single T cell receptor (beta chain). The data belong to a study of OX40 agonist ivuxolimab in advanced cancers. Some clones are missing from TCRdb's copy, which holds only in-frame ones; the method was immunoSEQ multiplex PCR. This table holds tens of thousands of clones, 70% to 85% found once. V shed 5 bases and J shed 4 bases, with 13 bases lying between them. The CDR3 is made up of 14 amino acids. Germline CDR1 is MDHEN and CDR2 is SYDVKM. This chain uses TRBV28 with TRBJ2-3; tentative D call: TRBD2 (6 bases). This material consisted of CD4+ or CD8+ T cells sorted from blood, taken in a trial of the OX40 agonist ivuxolimab. The sequence was collected from an adult with an advanced solid tumor such as melanoma, head and neck, liver or kidney cancer. The DNA for the CDR3 is TGTGCCAGCAGTGCAACTAGCAGGCCAGATACGCAGTATTTT. Translating it yields CASSATSRPDTQYF.